This is a list of T cell receptor beta chains from one sample in a study of blood T cell repertoires in COVID-19. Using immunoSEQ multiplex PCR, the repertoire was profiled, and TCRdb retains in-frame clones only, with some absent. Of some 120,000 clones listed, 86% are singletons. What was sequenced was peripheral blood. These receptors all come from a woman between 45 and 60 years old who had recovered from COVID-19. Each CDR3 is given with its conserved first and last residue. Some rows have no size entry. The others give once, few or many, or a class for an expanded clone.

j_call v_call cdr3_length clone_size cdr3_aa
TRBJ2-3 TRBV6-2/TRBV6-3 17 . CASSYTKERLAIRTQYF
TRBJ2-4 TRBV19 13 . CASSIGQENIQYF
TRBJ2-3 TRBV4-1 16 . CASSQGAGAGTDTQYF
TRBJ1-4 TRBV19 14 . CASIPSTGGEKLFF
TRBJ2-2 TRBV6-5 14 . CASTGQGSTGELFF
TRBJ1-4 TRBV4-2 17 . CASSPSGTLLAREKLFF
TRBJ2-6 TRBV10-1 19 . CASSESGGQHSSGANVLTF
TRBJ1-2 TRBV19 14 . CASSRDRGKWGYTF
TRBJ1-1 TRBV28 12 . CASSKQNTEAFF
TRBJ1-3 TRBV6-6 16 once CASSYDRGQSGNTIYF
TRBJ2-5 TRBV7-9 15 . CASGPRERREETQYF
TRBJ1-4 TRBV29-1 15 few CSVGTGREANEKLFF
TRBJ1-1 TRBV19 14 once CASRTPGGYTEAFF
TRBJ2-1 TRBV5-1 16 . CASSLVRDSSYNEQFF
TRBJ1-6 TRBV18 15 once CASSPLGGANSPLHF
TRBJ1-6 TRBV27 13 . CASKDRGSSPLHF
TRBJ2-7 TRBV6-5 13 . CASSGLAGDEQYF
TRBJ1-3 TRBV4-1 15 few CASSQEGQRGNTIYF
TRBJ2-5 TRBV6-2/TRBV6-3 12 . CASSWGYETQYF
TRBJ2-3 TRBV29-1 17 . CSVEGLAGGTAPDTQYF
TRBJ2-3 TRBV2 15 . CASRGLAGGTDTQYF
TRBJ1-2 TRBV12-3/TRBV12-4 13 . CASSYGGSYGYTF
TRBJ2-2 TRBV2 15 . CASSEVGVTTGELFF
TRBJ2-5 TRBV7-2 13 . CASSLVALQAQYF
TRBJ1-1 TRBV6-5 15 . CASRRNRGTNTEAFF
TRBJ1-1 TRBV5-4 14 . CASSSGLSNTEAFF
TRBJ1-1 TRBV6-2/TRBV6-3 14 . CASSVRPWNTEAFF
TRBJ2-7 TRBV6-5 13 few CASSFTGRYEQYF
TRBJ1-5 TRBV19 15 . CASSGQGANFRPQHF
TRBJ1-3 TRBV6-1 16 . CASSERTGTGRNTIYF